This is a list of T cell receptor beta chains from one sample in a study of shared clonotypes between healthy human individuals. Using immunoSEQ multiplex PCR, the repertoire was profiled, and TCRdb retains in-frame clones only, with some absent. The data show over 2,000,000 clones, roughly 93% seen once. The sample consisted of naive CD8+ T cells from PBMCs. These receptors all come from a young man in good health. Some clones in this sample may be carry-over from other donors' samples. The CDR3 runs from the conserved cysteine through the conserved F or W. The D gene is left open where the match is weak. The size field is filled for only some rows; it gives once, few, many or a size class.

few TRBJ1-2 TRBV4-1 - CASSHLRQNYGYTF TGCGCCAGCAGCCACCTGAGACAGAACTATGGCTACACCTTC
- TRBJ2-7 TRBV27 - CASSPSRTVEQYF TGTGCCAGCAGTCCCTCGCGGACAGTCGAGCAGTACTTC
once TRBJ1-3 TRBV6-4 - CARGNTIYF TGTGCCAGGGGGAACACCATATATTTT
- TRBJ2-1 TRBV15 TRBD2 CATSRGLADMYNEQFF TGTGCCACCAGCAGAGGGCTAGCGGACATGTACAATGAGCAGTTCTTC
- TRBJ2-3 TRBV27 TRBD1 CASSLQGARGTDTQYF TGTGCCAGCAGTCTACAGGGGGCTCGGGGCACAGATACGCAGTATTTT
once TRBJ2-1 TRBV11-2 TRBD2 CASSLAAISYNEQFF TGTGCCAGCAGCCTAGCGGCCATCTCCTACAATGAGCAGTTCTTC
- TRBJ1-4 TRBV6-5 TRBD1 CASSTGEWNTEKLFF TGTGCCAGCAGTACAGGGGAGTGGAACACTGAAAAACTGTTTTTT
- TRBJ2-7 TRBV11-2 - CASSQQSRVEQYF TGTGCCAGCAGCCAGCAGTCCAGGGTCGAGCAGTACTTC
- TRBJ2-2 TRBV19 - CASSGMNTGELFF TGTGCCAGTAGTGGTATGAACACCGGGGAGCTGTTTTTT
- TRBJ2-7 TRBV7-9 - CASSSSRGDSYEQYF TGTGCCAGCAGCTCCAGTAGGGGCGACTCCTACGAGCAGTACTTC
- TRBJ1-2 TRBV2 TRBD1 CASSLRDRSNYGYTF TGTGCCAGCAGCCTACGGGACAGATCTAACTATGGCTACACCTTC
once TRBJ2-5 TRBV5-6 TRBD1 CASSSSGTGFQETQYF TGTGCCAGCAGCTCGTCCGGGACAGGGTTTCAGGAGACCCAGTACTTC
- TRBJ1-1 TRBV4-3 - CASSQDTGGNTEAFF TGCGCCAGCAGCCAAGATACGGGGGGAAACACTGAAGCTTTCTTT
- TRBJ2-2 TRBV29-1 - CSVDREVTGELFF TGCAGCGTTGACAGGGAGGTCACCGGGGAGCTGTTTTTT
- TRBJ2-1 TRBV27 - CASSVQGNEQFF TGTGCCAGCAGTGTCCAGGGTAATGAGCAGTTCTTC
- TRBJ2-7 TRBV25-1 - CASSGNGWGVYVEQYF TGTGCCAGCAGTGGGAATGGGTGGGGTGTGTATGTCGAGCAGTACTTC
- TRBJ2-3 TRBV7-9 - CASSLSPWTSTDTQYF TGTGCCAGCAGCTTGTCTCCCTGGACTAGCACAGATACGCAGTATTTT
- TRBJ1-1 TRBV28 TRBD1 CASSLFQGGDTEAFF TGTGCCAGCAGTTTATTCCAGGGGGGGGACACTGAAGCTTTCTTT
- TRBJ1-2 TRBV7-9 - CASSLGTVNYGYTF TGTGCCAGCAGCTTAGGGACGGTTAACTATGGCTACACCTTC
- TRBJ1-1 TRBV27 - CASSFTGGGLENTEAFF TGTGCCAGCAGTTTTACCGGGGGGGGACTTGAGAACACTGAAGCTTTCTTT
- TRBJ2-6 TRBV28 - CASSFNRGERKSSGANVLTF TGTGCCAGCAGTTTTAACCGCGGCGAGCGGAAGAGCTCTGGGGCCAACGTCCTGACTTTC
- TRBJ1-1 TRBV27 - CASSEARLGQAFF TGTGCCAGCAGCGAGGCCCGGCTCGGTCAAGCTTTCTTT